The 23 T cell receptor beta chains below come from one sample, sequenced in a study of long-term antiretroviral therapy in people with HIV. The libraries were made with immunoSEQ v3.0 at survey level. The assay was immunoSEQ multiplex PCR, and TCRdb's table has in-frame clones only and misses some. The sample contains 20,000 to 25,000 clones, approximately 79% of which appear only once. Material: unsorted PBMCs, obtained less than 1.8 years before starting antiretroviral therapy. The receptors come from a woman in her thirties or forties with HIV.

The V gene is TRBV6-6, the J gene TRBJ1-5; D not certain. V was clipped by 8 bases and J by 4 bases, with 3 bases between them. The CDR3 loop spans 10 amino acids. Germline V gene lookup returns CDR1 MNHNY and CDR2 SVGAGI (reference sequence). The CDR3 DNA reads as TGTGCCAGCGGGAATCAGCCCCAGCATTTT. Protein product: CASGNQPQHF.

The chain is built from TRBV29-1 and TRBJ2-1; D might be TRBD1 (5 bases). Germline CDR1 SQVTM, CDR2 ANQGSEA. This CDR3 contains 12 residues. V dropped 4 bases and J dropped 6 bases, with 10 bases sitting between them. The chain's CDR3 is CSVARQPNEQFF. The CDR3 nucleotides read TGCAGCGTTGCGAGACAGCCCAATGAGCAGTTCTTC.

The chain is built from TRBV5-1 and TRBJ2-5, with TRBD2 identical over 14 bases. Germline V CDR1 and CDR2: SGHRS, YFSETQ. The CDR3 runs 18 residues. The V segment lost 3 bases and the J segment 1 base; nucleotides outside the gene matches: 8. The CDR3 DNA reads as TGCGCCAGCAGCTGGGGGACTAGCGGGAGACTTAGCCAAGAGACCCAGTACTTC. This sequence encodes CASSWGTSGRLSQETQYF.

The CDR3 loop reads CASSPSRLDRGLTVRDTEAFF. CDR3 nucleotides: TGTGCCAGCTCACCATCTCGTCTGGACAGGGGTTTGACGGTTAGGGACACTGAAGCTTTCTTT. The chain couples TRBV18 to TRBJ1-1; 9 positions match TRBD1. The germline gives CDR1 KGHSH, CDR2 LQKENI. The junction had 22 bases not matched to a gene; V was cut back by 2 bases and J by 3 bases. CDR3 length: 21 amino acids.

This clone was observed a handful of times. This chain links TRBV6-5 with TRBJ2-2; the D gene could be TRBD1 or TRBD2 (5 bases each). The germline V gene encodes CDR1 MNHEY and CDR2 SVGAGI. The V and J ends lost 10 bases and 4 bases respectively, with 19 bases between them. The CDR3 has 15 residues. The CDR3 is CATSRGGQLTGELFF. The CDR3 nucleotides are TGTGCCACATCTCGGGGCGGCCAGCTCACCGGGGAGCTGTTTTTT.

The rearrangement links TRBV28 to TRBJ1-1; D ambiguous. CDR1 and CDR2 (germline): MDHEN, SYDVKM. CDR3 length: 12 residues. V lost 5 bases and J lost 11, with 15 bases in between. CDR3 residues: CASSRFMFEAFF. CDR3 nucleotides: TGTGCCAGCAGTCGCTTTATGTTTGAGGCTTTCTTT.

The sample holds one count of this clone. The J gene is TRBJ2-3, the V gene TRBV19; possibly TRBD2 for D (6 bases). The CDR3 consists of 13 residues. Germline CDR1 LNHDA, CDR2 SQIVND (reference sequence). V lost 5 bases and J 6 bases, leaving 12 bases between the germline ends. The CDR3 loop is CASSLGTPDTQYF. CDR3 nucleotide sequence: TGTGCCAGTAGTTTGGGGACTCCCGATACGCAGTATTTT. Using reference TRBV19 and TRBJ2-3 for the parts outside the CDR3, the full variable domain is DGGITQSPKYLFRKEGQNVTLSCEQNLNHDAMYWYRQDPGQGLRLIYYSQIVNDFQKGDIAEGYSVSREKKESFPLTVTSAQKNPTAFYLCASSLGTPDTQYFGPGTRLTVL.

This clone has just a few counts. This chain connects TRBV6-1 to TRBJ2-7, with D unresolved. Trimming shortened V by 7 bases and J by 1 base, and 14 bases separated the two germline ends. This CDR3 has 14 amino acids. The germline V gene encodes CDR1 MNHNS and CDR2 SASEGT. Here the CDR3 DNA reads TGTGCCAGCACCTTACGGGTCATTTCCTACGAGCAGTACTTC. Its protein product is CASTLRVISYEQYF.

This clone was found once. The rearrangement uses TRBV27 and TRBJ2-2; 8 nucleotides line up with TRBD1. Per germline, CDR1 MNHEY and CDR2 SMNVEV (reference sequence). V lost 6 bases and J lost 4; bases outside the gene matches: 4. The CDR3 is 14 residues long. CDR3 sequence reads: CASRQGVVTGELFF. CDR3 in DNA: TGTGCCAGCAGACAGGGGGTGGTCACCGGGGAGCTGTTTTTT.

The table lists this clone with a few counts. The rearrangement joins TRBV7-9 to TRBJ1-6, with TRBD1 identical over 7 bases. The CDR3 spans 14 residues. V lost 4 bases, J lost 10 bases, and 7 bases stayed unmatched. Germline lookup yields CDR1 SEHNR and CDR2 FQNEAQ (reference sequence). CDR3 nucleotide sequence: TGTGCCAGCAGCTCGGAGGGGGCATCATCACCCCTCCACTTT. Amino acids: CASSSEGASSPLHF.

This clone was seen more than once but under ten times. This chain links TRBV30 with TRBJ1-5, with no clear D. CDR1 is GTSNPN, CDR2 SVGIG, per germline (reference sequence). Trimming cost V 2 bases and J 6 bases, with 5 bases left between them. The CDR3 has 11 amino acids. This CDR3 reads CAWSKGQPQHF. The CDR3 bases are TGTGCCTGGAGTAAGGGTCAGCCCCAGCATTTT.

The chain employs TRBV4-3 and TRBJ2-5; D possibly corresponds to TRBD1 (5 bases). The CDR3 runs 13 residues. The germline V gene has CDR1 LGHNA and CDR2 YSLEER. V lost 3 bases, J lost 5 bases, and 10 bases lay in between. DNA of the CDR3: TGCGCCAGCAGCCAGGGGCCCCGGGAGACCCAGTACTTC. It is translated as CASSQGPRETQYF.

This chain connects TRBV4-2 to TRBJ1-2; possibly TRBD1 for D (5 bases). CDR3 size: 14 residues. Germline CDR1 is LGHNA and CDR2 is YNFKEQ. V lost 0 bases and J lost 4, with 9 bases in between. The CDR3 loop is CASSQDRGTYGYTF. In DNA form, the CDR3 reads TGTGCCAGCAGCCAAGATCGGGGGACCTATGGCTACACCTTC.

There are a few counts of this clone. This chain links TRBV7-8 with TRBJ1-1, with D unclear. This CDR3 has 13 amino acids. Per germline, CDR1 SGHVS and CDR2 FQNEAQ. With 5 bases removed from V and 0 bases from J, the gap between germline ends came to 7 bases. This chain's CDR3 is CASSPRMNTEAFF. The CDR3 DNA reads as TGTGCCAGCAGCCCTAGGATGAACACTGAAGCTTTCTTT.

The J gene is TRBJ2-5, the V gene TRBV5-1, with 11 bases matching TRBD1. Germline loops: CDR1 SGHRS, CDR2 YFSETQ. This CDR3 spans 15 amino acids. V lost 2 bases to trimming and J lost 5 bases; unmatched junction nucleotides: 5. Here the CDR3 DNA reads TGCGCCAGCAGCTTTTTCCGGGACAGGGGGGAGACCCAGTACTTC. The encoded protein is CASSFFRDRGETQYF.

In this sample, this clone turned up once. This chain links TRBV25-1 with TRBJ2-3, with 10 bases that match TRBD2. Germline CDR1 MGHDK, CDR2 SYGVNS. The CDR3 is made up of 15 amino acids. The J segment lost 2 bases and the V segment lost 5 bases, leaving 4 bases of the junction unmatched. In nucleotides, the CDR3 is TGTGCCAGCAGTTTAGCGGGAGGCCACACAGATACGCAGTATTTT. This codes for CASSLAGGHTDTQYF.

This clone was counted a few times. The chain is built from TRBV30 and TRBJ1-3; no definite D call. V was shortened by 5 bases and J by 6 bases, with 8 bases between the two germline ends. The CDR3 spans 11 residues. In germline, CDR1 is GTSNPN, CDR2 SVGIG (reference sequence). The CDR3 reads CAWGLENTIYF. The CDR3 region has the DNA TGTGCCTGGGGTTTAGAAAACACCATATATTTT.

The chain combines TRBV30 with TRBJ2-1; TRBD2 agrees at 11 bases. The CDR3 is 16 amino acids. Trimming removed 3 bases from V and 8 bases from J; junction bases left unmatched: 12. Per germline, CDR1 GTSNPN and CDR2 SVGIG (reference sequence). The CDR3 protein is CAWRKLAGGVGDEQFF. CDR3 nucleotide sequence: TGTGCCTGGAGGAAATTAGCGGGGGGGGTCGGCGATGAGCAGTTCTTC.

J is TRBJ1-6 and V is TRBV18; 8 positions match TRBD1. Germline V gene lookup returns CDR1 KGHSH and CDR2 LQKENI. The V and J ends lost 3 bases and 9 bases, in that order; junction bases with no gene match: 7. This CDR3 is 15 amino acids long. The CDR3 spells CASSPSGQGGSPLHF. The CDR3 nucleotides are TGTGCCAGCTCACCTTCCGGACAGGGCGGTTCACCCCTCCACTTT.

This chain joins TRBV11-2 and TRBJ2-7, with 10 bases that match TRBD1. With V trimmed by 2 bases and J by 4 bases, 5 bases remained unmatched. Germline V lookup: CDR1 SGHAT, CDR2 FQNNGV. CDR3 length: 15 amino acids. The DNA of the CDR3 is TGTGCCAGCAGCTTACAGACAGGGGGCCGGTACGAGCAGTACTTC. It translates to CASSLQTGGRYEQYF.

Within the sample, this clone is medium-sized. The chain has TRBV5-5 and TRBJ1-1; possibly TRBD1 for D (6 bases). Germline V lookup: CDR1 SGHKS, CDR2 YYEKEE (reference sequence). The CDR3 loop spans 14 amino acids. Deletions cut 0 bases from V and 7 bases from J, with 13 bases between. The CDR3 loop is CASSLDLRGSEAFF. The CDR3 nucleotides are TGTGCCAGCAGCTTGGACCTCAGGGGTAGTGAAGCTTTCTTT.

The V gene is TRBV4-3, the J gene TRBJ1-6; 8 nucleotides match TRBD1. After removal of 4 bases from V and 7 bases from J, the junction contained 9 bases not matched to a gene. The CDR3 has 16 amino acids. From germline, CDR1 is LGHNA and CDR2 YSLEER. The CDR3 DNA reads TGCGCCAGCAGCCTCAGTACAGGGGGGCAAAATTCACCCCTCCACTTT. This gives the protein CASSLSTGGQNSPLHF.

The chain joins TRBV5-1 to TRBJ2-5; the D is unclear. V gave up 3 bases and J gave up 3 bases, with 12 bases separating them. The length of the CDR3 is 14 residues. CDR1 SGHRS and CDR2 YFSETQ come from the germline V gene. CDR3 sequence (DNA): TGCGCCAGCAGCTCTACCGGGCTGGAAGAGACCCAGTACTTC. It encodes CASSSTGLEETQYF.